This T cell receptor beta chain comes out of a study of blood T cell repertoires in COVID-19 (TCRdb year 2020). Regarding the complete study: The collaborator samples originated in the United States, Italy and Spain and spanned the acute and convalescent phases of COVID-19. The material from the prospective study consisted of cDNA or gDNA derived from T cells, B-cell-depleted T cells, or PBMCs. The dataset comprised deeply sampled blood TCRbeta repertoires from subjects exposed to, actively infected with, or recovered from COVID-19. The repertoires were released in a freely available public database intended as a resource for research on the immune response to SARS-CoV-2. Samples were obtained from the ongoing ImmuneRACE study (first 160 participants) and from about 1,300 subjects provided by 6 global collaborators. Nearly every sample came with metadata listing a de-identified subject ID, COVID-19 status, age in years and sex. Where HLA class I and class II types were available, the types were taken from metadata supplied by the sample provider, not from assay-based typing. Findings and caveats that apply to the study as a whole: How much clinical and demographic metadata was included differed by source and by participant, and the metadata was provided uncurated.

Trimming leaves V shorter by 2 bases and J shorter by 5 bases, with the junction holding 6 bases beyond the gene matches. The CDR3 numbers 15 residues from cysteine through phenylalanine. Only CDR3 DNA remains: 45 bases, in frame from the first base. The germline V gene yields MNHEY for CDR1 and SVGEGT for CDR2. Each collaborating institution followed its own protocols to collect whole blood in K2EDTA tubes. For TCRbeta analysis, collaborators shipped samples in one of three forms: frozen whole blood, isolated PBMCs, or DNA extracted from either of those sample types. Notes on this clone: The antigen this receptor binds is unknown. No much larger clonotype is one base removed from it; base qualities were not supplied.

The immunoSEQ Assay, a bias-controlled multiplex PCR, was used to amplify TCRbeta CDR3 regions from genomic DNA. The authors' pipeline ran thus. The number of nucleated cells in each sample was estimated by amplification of reference gene primers within the assay. To quantify the absolute abundance of each unique TCRbeta CDR3 rearrangement, sequence reads were collapsed and filtered. Productive Simpson clonality was computed per sample as the square root of Simpson's diversity index over productive rearrangements. Entries here come from immuneACCESS through TCRdb and include only in-frame sequences with V and J called. Some clones fail to appear in such tables; in the studies checked, an unresolved V gene covers under half of the shortfall, and the cause of the remainder is unknown. V and J calls and clone size are those listed in that table; D and trimming were worked out from the DNA. In this sample the table shows approximately 97,000 clones, over 75% of which occur a single time. Just under 20% of the sample is in the top ten clones.

The V gene is TRBV6-2 or TRBV6-3 and the J gene is TRBJ2-7; TRBD2 aligns with 10 central bases. The sample comprised peripheral blood. This clonotype was sampled from a human donor in a cohort sampled during active COVID-19. The DNA is TGTGCCAGCAGTTACACTGGGACTAGCGTTAACGAGCAGTACTTC. Its protein is CASSYTGTSVNEQYF.